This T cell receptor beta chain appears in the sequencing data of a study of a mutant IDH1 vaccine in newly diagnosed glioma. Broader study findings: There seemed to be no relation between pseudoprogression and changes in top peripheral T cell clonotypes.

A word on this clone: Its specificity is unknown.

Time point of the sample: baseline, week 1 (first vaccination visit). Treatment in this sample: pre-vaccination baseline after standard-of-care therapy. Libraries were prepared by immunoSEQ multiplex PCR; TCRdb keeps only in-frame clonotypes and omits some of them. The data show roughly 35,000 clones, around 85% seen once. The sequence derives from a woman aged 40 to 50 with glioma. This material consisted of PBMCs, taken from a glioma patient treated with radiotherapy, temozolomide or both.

CDR3 sequence: CASSLGRDRAGQYF. DNA for the CDR3: TGTGCCAGCAGCTTAGGCAGGGACCGAGCGGGGCAGTACTTC. This chain links TRBV11-2 with TRBJ2-7; a weak D match, TRBD2 (6 bases). V was cut by 1 base and J by 9 bases, with 16 bases left in between. The CDR3 totals 14 residues. The germline V gene has CDR1 SGHAT and CDR2 FQNNGV.